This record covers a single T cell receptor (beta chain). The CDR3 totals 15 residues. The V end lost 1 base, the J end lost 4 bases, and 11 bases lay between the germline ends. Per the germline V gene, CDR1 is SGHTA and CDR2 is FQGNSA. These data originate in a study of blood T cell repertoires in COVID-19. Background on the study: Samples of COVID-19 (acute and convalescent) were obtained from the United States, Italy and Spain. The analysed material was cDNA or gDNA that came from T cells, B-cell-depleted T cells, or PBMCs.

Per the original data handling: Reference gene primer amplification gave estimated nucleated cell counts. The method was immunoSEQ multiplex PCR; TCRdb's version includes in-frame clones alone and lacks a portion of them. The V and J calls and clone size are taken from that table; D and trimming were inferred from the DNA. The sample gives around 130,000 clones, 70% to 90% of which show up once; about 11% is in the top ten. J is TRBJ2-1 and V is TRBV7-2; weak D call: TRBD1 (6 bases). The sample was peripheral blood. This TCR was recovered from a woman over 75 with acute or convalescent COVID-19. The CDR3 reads CASSLGDIEYNEQFF. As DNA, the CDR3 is TGTGCCAGCAGCTTAGGGGACATAGAATACAATGAGCAGTTCTTC.